A single sample is the source of the 14 T cell receptor beta chains below, sequenced in a study of blood T cell repertoires in COVID-19. The data were produced by immunoSEQ multiplex PCR, yet TCRdb's version contains in-frame clones alone and is incomplete. Of about 130,000 clones in the sample, around 70% were seen once. Sequencing input: peripheral blood. These receptors were taken from a man between 60 and 70 years old with acute or convalescent COVID-19.

V gene TRBV10-3 combines with J gene TRBJ2-7; 10 positions match TRBD1. The V segment lost 0 bases and the J segment 3 bases; nucleotides outside the gene matches: 14. Germline V gives CDR1 ENHRY, CDR2 SYGVKD. The CDR3 contains 19 residues. The CDR3 DNA reads as TGTGCCATCAGTGAGTCGGACTCGGGGGCCGGGACAGGGGTCTACGAGCAGTACTTC. The encoded protein is CAISESDSGAGTGVYEQYF.

This clone was seen a handful of times. The chain carries TRBV13 and TRBJ1-1; 7 bases align to TRBD1. The CDR3 is 14 amino acids. The germline V gene encodes CDR1 PRHDT and CDR2 FYEKMQ (reference sequence). V gave up 0 bases and J gave up 5 bases; unmatched junction bases: 3. CDR3 in amino acids: CASSLGRGVTEAFF. The CDR3, as DNA: TGTGCCAGCAGCTTAGGCAGGGGGGTTACTGAAGCTTTCTTT. Full variable domain (remainder filled in from reference TRBV13 and TRBJ1-1): AAGVIQSPRHLIKEKRETATLKCYPIPRHDTVYWYQQGPGQDPQFLISFYEKMQSDKGSIPDRFSAQQFSDYHSELNMSSLELGDSALYFCASSLGRGVTEAFFGQGTRLTVV.

This clone was seen a single time. This chain connects TRBV21-1 to TRBJ2-5; TRBD1 is the table's D call, not checked against the DNA. TRBV21-1 is a pseudogene. The length of the CDR3 is 15 residues. The CDR3 sequence is CASSTSTGGWGTQYF. For the CDR3, the DNA is TGTGCCAGCAGCACCTCGACAGGGGGCTGGGGGACCCAGTACTTC.

The chain has TRBV15 and TRBJ1-1; possible D gene TRBD1, 5 bases. The CDR3 is made up of 16 amino acids. CDR1 LNHNV and CDR2 YYDKDF come from the germline V gene (reference sequence). V lost 0 bases, J lost 0 bases, and 11 bases lay in between. The CDR3 reads CATSRDRQNMNTEAFF. CDR3 in DNA: TGTGCCACCAGCAGAGATCGACAGAACATGAACACTGAAGCTTTCTTT.

This sequence joins TRBV3-1 (or the pseudogene TRBV3-2) and TRBJ2-5; TRBD2 agrees at 11 bases. Germline lookup yields CDR1 LGHDT and CDR2 YNNKEL (reference sequence). The V segment lost 0 bases and the J segment 2 bases; nucleotides outside the gene matches: 2. The CDR3 is made up of 16 amino acids. CDR3 sequence reads: CASSQDPSGGQETQYF. In DNA, the CDR3 is TGTGCCAGCAGCCAAGACCCTAGCGGGGGGCAAGAGACCCAGTACTTC.

This clone was observed a single time. The gene calls are TRBV28 and TRBJ1-5; D possibly corresponds to TRBD1 (5 bases). This CDR3 region has 14 residues. Germline V lookup: CDR1 MDHEN, CDR2 SYDVKM. The DNA of the CDR3 is TGTGCTAACGGTAGGGGTGGTAGCAATCAGCCCCAGCATTTT. Translating it yields CANGRGGSNQPQHF.

The rearrangement links TRBV4-2 to TRBJ2-3, with TRBD2 identical over 9 bases. The CDR3 spans 18 residues. Unmatched junction bases numbered 7, after V lost 0 bases and J lost 0 bases. Germline CDR1 reads LGHNA; CDR2 reads YNFKEQ. CDR3 sequence (DNA): TGTGCCAGCAGCCAAGATAGGCCGACTAGCGGTAGCACAGATACGCAGTATTTT. Its protein is CASSQDRPTSGSTDTQYF.

The chain carries TRBV29-1 and TRBJ1-2; a possible D gene is TRBD1 (6 bases). Germline assignment: CDR1 SQVTM and CDR2 ANQGSEA. CDR3 length equals 11 residues. Trimming took off 6 bases at V and 8 bases at J, with 13 bases between the two ends. The CDR3 nucleotides read TGCAGCGTCGAAATCACAGGGGGCTACACCTTC. Residues: CSVEITGGYTF.

To note about this clone: Within the sample, other DNA sequences also encode this same CDR3. The chain carries TRBV24-1 and TRBJ2-5, with D unclear. Germline CDR1 and CDR2: KGHDR and SFDVKD. This CDR3 spans 13 amino acids. V lost 3 bases and J lost 2, with 6 bases in between. This CDR3 is CATSDGVQETQYF. The CDR3 region has the DNA TGTGCCACCAGTGATGGAGTTCAAGAGACCCAGTACTTC.

This clone came up a few times. V usage is TRBV20-1 and J usage is TRBJ1-5, with D possibly being TRBD1 (5 bases). CDR1 DFQATT and CDR2 SNEGSKA come from the germline V gene (reference sequence). V lost 3 bases and J lost 6, with 27 bases in between. The length of the CDR3 is 18 residues. Here the CDR3 DNA reads TGCAGTGCTAGTCCATCTACAGGTTCCAGGCCGGCTCGTCAGCCCCAGCATTTT. Protein product: CSASPSTGSRPARQPQHF.

The rearrangement uses TRBV5-1 and TRBJ1-2; D is undetermined. V was pared by 0 bases and J by 1 base, with 10 bases between. The CDR3 has 15 residues. Germline CDR1 SGHRS, CDR2 YFSETQ. This chain's CDR3 is CASSLASEGNYGYTF. Written as DNA, the CDR3 is TGCGCCAGCAGCTTGGCAAGCGAGGGTAACTATGGCTACACCTTC.

This clone was seen a handful of times. The DNA for the CDR3 is TGTGCCAGCAGTTTCAGACAGGACTATGGCTACACCTTC. Protein sequence: CASSFRQDYGYTF. The V and J genes are TRBV28 and TRBJ1-2; D might be TRBD1 (6 bases). The CDR3 consists of 13 residues. Germline V gives CDR1 MDHEN, CDR2 SYDVKM. The ends were cut back, 3 bases at V and 3 bases at J, with 8 bases in the middle.

This chain joins TRBV5-1 and TRBJ2-1, with D maybe TRBD2 (5 bases). This CDR3 has 14 amino acids. V lost 1 base and J 6 bases, leaving 11 bases between the germline ends. Germline assignment: CDR1 SGHRS and CDR2 YFSETQ. CDR3 sequence (DNA): TGCGCCAGCAGCTTGTTGCGTAGCGCCAATGAGCAGTTCTTC. This codes for CASSLLRSANEQFF.

The CDR3 DNA is TGTGCCAGCAGCCAAGGACAGCCAAGGGGGCAGTTCTTC. It yields the protein CASSQGQPRGQFF. The chain links TRBV3-1 (or the pseudogene TRBV3-2) to TRBJ2-1; weak D call: TRBD1 (5 bases). CDR1 LGHDT and CDR2 YNNKEL come from the germline V gene (reference sequence). The length of the CDR3 is 13 residues. Trimming left V 1 base short and J 12 bases short, with 13 bases between.